The rows below give T cell receptor beta chains drawn from one sample of a study of blood T cell repertoires in COVID-19. Profiling relied on immunoSEQ multiplex PCR, and the TCRdb table lists in-frame clones only, not all of them. The sample lists roughly 220,000 clones, around 90% seen once, with roughly 3% in the top ten. Sequencing input: peripheral blood. The receptors originated from a man aged 60 to 69 with acute or convalescent COVID-19. Each CDR3 is given with its conserved first and last residue.

TRBV2,CASRQEPTGEAFF
TRBV9,CASSARDRNSPLHF
TRBV5-1,CASSVSGTVNYGYTF
TRBV10-3,CAISETDTQYF
TRBV11-2,CASSPTLAGGYTF
TRBV19,CASSPSRGSYEQYF
TRBV6-5,CASRPGGRANEKLFF
TRBV6-1,CASSERAGGYEQYF
TRBV27,CASSLSGGGDGYTF
TRBV3-1/TRBV3-2,CASSQDYGTSGGAPGELFF
TRBV5-5,CASSFRASYEQYF
TRBV14,CASSHPLTSVNEQFF
TRBV3-1/TRBV3-2,CASSQGNGGGSPLHF
TRBV11-2,CASSLSQRDKNIQYF
TRBV9,CASGRDTGYLDTQYF
TRBV7-9,CASRGDRRKGTEAFF